Listed below are T cell receptor beta chains from one sample, sequenced in a study of blood T cell repertoires in COVID-19. Here immunoSEQ multiplex PCR was the method, and the copy in TCRdb shows in-frame clones only, minus some. The sample holds some 180,000 clones; 79% are singletons and the top ten take about 20%. What was sequenced was PBMCs or T cells enriched from blood (not recorded which). The receptors here all came from a woman aged 65 to 85 in a cohort exposed to, infected with or recovered from COVID-19 (not recorded which). CDR3s include the opening cysteine and the closing phenylalanine or tryptophan.

j_call v_call cdr3_length cdr3_aa
TRBJ2-1 TRBV28 13 CASSSWTRDEQFF
TRBJ1-3 TRBV9 16 CASSLMDSNSGNTIYF
TRBJ1-5 TRBV19 14 CASSIEGGSQPQHF
TRBJ1-3 TRBV11-3 18 CASSLDGCPRDCGNTIYF
TRBJ2-7 TRBV5-1 13 CASSLGGYNEQYF
TRBJ1-1 TRBV18 13 CASSPDRQLEAFF
TRBJ2-1 TRBV5-1 19 CASSLPRGGRIQTYNEQFF
TRBJ2-7 TRBV3-1/TRBV3-2 13 CASSQVAGVEQYF
TRBJ2-1 TRBV5-6 13 CASSPRQGDEQFF
TRBJ2-3 TRBV5-1 17 CASSPTPSGRAGDTQYF
TRBJ2-3 TRBV2 11 CATSFTDTQYF
TRBJ2-1 TRBV28 12 CATLRRGREQFF
TRBJ2-1 TRBV9 14 CASSPRLEYNEQFF
TRBJ1-4 TRBV28 15 CASSRTGRGLEKLFF
TRBJ2-6 TRBV6-5 15 CASRVAGAGANVLTF
TRBJ1-1 TRBV19 17 CASTPRQGYVLNTEAFF
TRBJ2-1 TRBV30 14 CAWKGVAVYNEQFF
TRBJ2-5 TRBV19 12 CASSRGRETQYF
TRBJ2-5 TRBV29-1 11 CSGVQGGTQYF
TRBJ1-2 TRBV7-8 15 CASSLAEGLNYGYTF
TRBJ2-3 TRBV18 14 CASSPPRPTDTQYF
TRBJ2-1 TRBV11-2 13 CASSSGLNNEQFF
TRBJ2-5 TRBV4-1 17 CASSQDPINRGEETQYF
TRBJ2-3 TRBV6-2/TRBV6-3 15 CASSYVAGVIDTQYF
TRBJ1-1 TRBV5-4 13 CASSLNRNTEAFF
TRBJ2-5 TRBV9 14 CASSAGTARETQYF
TRBJ2-7 TRBV28 13 CASSPGQSYEQYF
TRBJ1-1 TRBV27 15 CASSLSVGGNTEAFF
TRBJ2-3 TRBV13 17 CASSAGLAGVGTDTQYF